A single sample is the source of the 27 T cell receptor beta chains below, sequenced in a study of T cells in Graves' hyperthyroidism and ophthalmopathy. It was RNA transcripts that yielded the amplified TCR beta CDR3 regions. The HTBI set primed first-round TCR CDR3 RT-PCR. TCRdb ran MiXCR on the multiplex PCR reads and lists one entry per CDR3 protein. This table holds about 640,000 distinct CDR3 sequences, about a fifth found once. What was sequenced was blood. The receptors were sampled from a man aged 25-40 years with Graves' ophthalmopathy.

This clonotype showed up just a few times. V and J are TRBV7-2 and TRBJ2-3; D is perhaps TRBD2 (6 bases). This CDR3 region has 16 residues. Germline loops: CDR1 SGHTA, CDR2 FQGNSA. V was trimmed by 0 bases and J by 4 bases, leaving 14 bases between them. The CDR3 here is CASSLADGRSADTQYF. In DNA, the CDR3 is TGTGCCAGCAGCTTAGCGGACGGGAGATCAGCAGATACGCAGTATTTT. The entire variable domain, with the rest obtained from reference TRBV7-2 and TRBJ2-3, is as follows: GAGVSQSPSNKVTEKGKDVELRCDPISGHTALYWYRQSLGQGLEFLIYFQGNSAPDKSGLPSDRFSAERTGGSVSTLTIQRTQQEDSAVYLCASSLADGRSADTQYFGPGTRLTVL.

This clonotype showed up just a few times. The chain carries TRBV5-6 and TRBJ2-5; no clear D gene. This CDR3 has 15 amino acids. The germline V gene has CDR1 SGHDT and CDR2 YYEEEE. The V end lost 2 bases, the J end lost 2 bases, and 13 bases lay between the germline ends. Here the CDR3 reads CASSLSGRKQETQYF. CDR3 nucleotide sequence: TGTGCCAGCAGCTTATCAGGACGGAAGCAAGAGACCCAGTACTTC.

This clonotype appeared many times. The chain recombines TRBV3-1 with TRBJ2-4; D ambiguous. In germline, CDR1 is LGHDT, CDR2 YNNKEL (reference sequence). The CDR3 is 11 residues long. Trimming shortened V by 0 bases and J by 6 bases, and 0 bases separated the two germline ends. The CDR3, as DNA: TGTGCCAGCAGCCAAGAAAACATTCAGTACTTC. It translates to CASSQENIQYF.

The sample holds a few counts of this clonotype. The CDR3 reads CASSQGGASGEKLFF. The CDR3 region has the DNA TGCGCCAGCAGCCAAGGGGGGGCGAGTGGTGAAAAACTGTTTTTT. The genes are TRBV4-1 and TRBJ1-4, with TRBD1 as a possible D gene (6 bases). The CDR3 has 15 amino acids. CDR1 and CDR2 from the germline V gene are MGHRA and YSYEKL. V was clipped by 1 base and J by 7 bases, with 13 bases between them.

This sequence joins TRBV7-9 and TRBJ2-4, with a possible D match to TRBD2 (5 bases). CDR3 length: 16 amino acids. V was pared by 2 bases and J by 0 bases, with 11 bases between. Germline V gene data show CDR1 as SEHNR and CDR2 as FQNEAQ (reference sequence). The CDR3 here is CASSLPEEQAKNIQYF. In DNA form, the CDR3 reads TGTGCCAGCAGCTTACCGGAGGAACAAGCCAAAAACATTCAGTACTTC.

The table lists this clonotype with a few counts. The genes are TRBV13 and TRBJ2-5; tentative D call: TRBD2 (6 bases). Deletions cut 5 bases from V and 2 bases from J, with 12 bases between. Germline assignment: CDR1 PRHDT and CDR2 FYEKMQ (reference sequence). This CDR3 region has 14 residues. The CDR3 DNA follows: TGTGCCAGCAGCACGTGGACTACACAAGAGACCCAGTACTTC. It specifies CASSTWTTQETQYF.

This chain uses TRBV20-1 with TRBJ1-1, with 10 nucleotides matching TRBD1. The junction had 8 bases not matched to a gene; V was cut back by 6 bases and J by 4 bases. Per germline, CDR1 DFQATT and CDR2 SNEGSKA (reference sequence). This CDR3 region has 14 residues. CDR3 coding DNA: TGCAGTGCGAGCAGGACAGGGGGTGGCACTGAAGCTTTCTTT. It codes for CSASRTGGGTEAFF.

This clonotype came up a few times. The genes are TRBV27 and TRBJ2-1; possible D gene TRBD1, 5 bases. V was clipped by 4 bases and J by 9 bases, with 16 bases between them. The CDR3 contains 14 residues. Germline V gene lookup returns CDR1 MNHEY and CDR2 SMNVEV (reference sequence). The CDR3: CASSSSSQGIEQFF. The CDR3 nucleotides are TGTGCCAGCAGTTCATCCTCCCAGGGAATTGAGCAGTTCTTC.

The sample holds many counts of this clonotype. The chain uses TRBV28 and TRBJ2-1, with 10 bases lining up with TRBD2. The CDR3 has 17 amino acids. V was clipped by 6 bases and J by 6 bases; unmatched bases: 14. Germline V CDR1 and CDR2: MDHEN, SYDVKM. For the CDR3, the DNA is TGTGCCAGCAGCCAACCACCCCAGCGGGAGGGCCTCAATGAGCAGTTCTTC. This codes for CASSQPPQREGLNEQFF.

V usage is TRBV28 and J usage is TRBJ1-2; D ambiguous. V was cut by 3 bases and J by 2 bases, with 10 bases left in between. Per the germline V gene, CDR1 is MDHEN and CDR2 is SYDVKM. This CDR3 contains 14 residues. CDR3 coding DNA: TGTGCCAGCAGTTTTCGTGGAGTAAACTATGGCTACACCTTC. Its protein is CASSFRGVNYGYTF.

The CDR3 DNA follows: TGTGCCAGCAGTGAAGTGGGGGCCCCTAATGAAAAACTGTTTTTT. It yields the protein CASSEVGAPNEKLFF. V usage is TRBV2 and J usage is TRBJ1-4, with D perhaps TRBD1 (6 bases). Germline CDR1 SNHLY, CDR2 FYNNEI. V gave up 1 base and J gave up 3 bases, with 9 bases separating them. This CDR3 region has 15 residues. Using reference TRBV2 and TRBJ1-4 for the parts outside the CDR3, the full variable domain is EPEVTQTPSHQVTQMGQEVILRCVPISNHLYFYWYRQILGQKVEFLVSFYNNEISEKSEIFDDQFSVERPDGSNFTLKIRSTKLEDSAMYFCASSEVGAPNEKLFFGSGTQLSVL.

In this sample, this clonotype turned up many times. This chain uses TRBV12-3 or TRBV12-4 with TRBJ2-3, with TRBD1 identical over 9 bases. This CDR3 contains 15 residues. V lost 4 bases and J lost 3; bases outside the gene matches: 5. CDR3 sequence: CASSSGTGLTDTQYF. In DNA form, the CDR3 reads TGTGCCAGCAGTTCCGGGACAGGGTTGACAGATACGCAGTATTTT.

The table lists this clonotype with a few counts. As DNA, the CDR3 is TGCAGTGCAGACGGACCTAACTCCTACGAGCAGTACTTC. The encoded protein is CSADGPNSYEQYF. This chain links TRBV20-1 with TRBJ2-7; no firm D call. The ends were cut back, 6 bases at V and 0 bases at J, with 12 bases in the middle. Germline V gene lookup returns CDR1 DFQATT and CDR2 SNEGSKA (reference sequence). The CDR3 is 13 amino acids.

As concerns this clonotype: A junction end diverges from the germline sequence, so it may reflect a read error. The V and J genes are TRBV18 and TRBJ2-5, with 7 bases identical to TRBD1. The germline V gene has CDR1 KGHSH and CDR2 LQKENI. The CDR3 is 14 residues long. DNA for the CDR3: TGTGCCAGCTCACCAGGACAGGTCCAAGAGGCCCAGTACTTC. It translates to CASSPGQVQEAQYF.

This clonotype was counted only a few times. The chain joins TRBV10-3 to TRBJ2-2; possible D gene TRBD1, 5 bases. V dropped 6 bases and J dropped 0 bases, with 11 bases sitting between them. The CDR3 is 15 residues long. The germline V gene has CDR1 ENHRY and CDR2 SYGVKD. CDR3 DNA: TGTGCCATCAGAAGGGGTCTTTCGAACACCGGGGAGCTGTTTTTT. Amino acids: CAIRRGLSNTGELFF.

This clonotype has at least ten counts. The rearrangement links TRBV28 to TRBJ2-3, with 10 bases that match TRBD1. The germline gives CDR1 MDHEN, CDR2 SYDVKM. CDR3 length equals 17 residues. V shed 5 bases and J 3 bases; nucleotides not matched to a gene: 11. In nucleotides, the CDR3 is TGTGCCAGCAGTCCTCTATTGACAGGGGGCGAGACAGATACGCAGTATTTT. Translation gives CASSPLLTGGETDTQYF.

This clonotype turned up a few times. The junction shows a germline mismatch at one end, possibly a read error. For the CDR3, the DNA is TGTGCCAGCAGCCCAGGCCTGGTGGGGAACACTGAAGCTTCCTTT. This sequence encodes CASSPGLVGNTEASF. The gene calls are TRBV9 and TRBJ1-1; no clear D. CDR1 and CDR2 (germline): SGDLS, YYNGEE. This CDR3 comprises 15 residues.

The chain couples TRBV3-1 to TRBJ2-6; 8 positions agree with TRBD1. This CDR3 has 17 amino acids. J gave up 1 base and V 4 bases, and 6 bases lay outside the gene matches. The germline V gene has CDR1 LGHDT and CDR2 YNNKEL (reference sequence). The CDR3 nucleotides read TGTGCCAGCAGCCCTCCCAGGACAGGGTCTGGGGCCAACGTCCTGACTTTC. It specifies CASSPPRTGSGANVLTF.

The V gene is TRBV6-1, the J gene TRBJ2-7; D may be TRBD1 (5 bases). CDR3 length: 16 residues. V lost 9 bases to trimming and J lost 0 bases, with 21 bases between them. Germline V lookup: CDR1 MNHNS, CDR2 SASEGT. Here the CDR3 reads CASRPAGHQSSYEQYF. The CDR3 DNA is TGTGCCAGTAGACCCGCAGGACACCAGAGCTCCTACGAGCAGTACTTC.

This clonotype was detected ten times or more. The CDR3: CASSDRTGGADTQYF. DNA for the CDR3: TGTGCCAGCAGCGACCGGACAGGGGGAGCAGATACGCAGTATTTT. The chain links TRBV7-2 to TRBJ2-3; 10 nucleotides align to TRBD1. The CDR3 is made up of 15 amino acids. The J segment lost 4 bases and the V segment lost 5 bases, leaving 6 bases of the junction unmatched. Germline V gene sequence: CDR1 SGHTA, CDR2 FQGNSA.

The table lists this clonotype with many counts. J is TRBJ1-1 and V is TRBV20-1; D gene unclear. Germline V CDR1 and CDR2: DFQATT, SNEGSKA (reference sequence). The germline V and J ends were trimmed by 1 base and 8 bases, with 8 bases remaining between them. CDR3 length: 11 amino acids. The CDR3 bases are TGCAGTGCTAGAGTCCTAGGGGAAGCTTTCTTT. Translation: CSARVLGEAFF.

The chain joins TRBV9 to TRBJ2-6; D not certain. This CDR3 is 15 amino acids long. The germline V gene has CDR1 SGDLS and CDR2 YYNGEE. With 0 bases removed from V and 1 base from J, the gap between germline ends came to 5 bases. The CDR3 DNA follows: TGTGCCAGCAGCGTAGAAGAATCTGGGGCCAACGTCCTGACTTTC. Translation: CASSVEESGANVLTF.

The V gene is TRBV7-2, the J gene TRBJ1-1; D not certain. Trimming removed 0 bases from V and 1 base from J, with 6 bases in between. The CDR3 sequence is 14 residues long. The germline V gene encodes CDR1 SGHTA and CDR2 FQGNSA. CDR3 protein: CASSLAHGNTEAFF. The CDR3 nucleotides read TGTGCCAGCAGCTTAGCGCACGGGAACACTGAAGCTTTCTTT. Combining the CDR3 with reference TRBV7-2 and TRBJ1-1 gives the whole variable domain GAGVSQSPSNKVTEKGKDVELRCDPISGHTALYWYRQSLGQGLEFLIYFQGNSAPDKSGLPSDRFSAERTGGSVSTLTIQRTQQEDSAVYLCASSLAHGNTEAFFGQGTRLTVV.

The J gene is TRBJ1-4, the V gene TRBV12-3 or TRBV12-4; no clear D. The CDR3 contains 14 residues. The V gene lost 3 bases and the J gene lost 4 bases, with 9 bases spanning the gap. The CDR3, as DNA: TGTGCCAGCAGTTTCGGGCGGAGTAATGAAAAACTGTTTTTT. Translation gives CASSFGRSNEKLFF.

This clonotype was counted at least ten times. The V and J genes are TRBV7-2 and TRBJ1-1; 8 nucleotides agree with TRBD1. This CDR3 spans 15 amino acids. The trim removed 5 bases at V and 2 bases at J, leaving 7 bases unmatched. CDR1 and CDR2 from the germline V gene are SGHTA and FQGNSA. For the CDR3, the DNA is TGTGCCAGCAGCCCGGACAGGGTGGAAAACACTGAAGCTTTCTTT. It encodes CASSPDRVENTEAFF.

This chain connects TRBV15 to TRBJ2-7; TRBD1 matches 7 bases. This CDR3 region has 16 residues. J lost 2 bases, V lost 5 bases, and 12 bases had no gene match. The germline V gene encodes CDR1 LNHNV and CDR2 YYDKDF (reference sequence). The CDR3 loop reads CATSGDPGQITYEQYF. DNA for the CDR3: TGTGCCACCAGCGGTGACCCGGGACAGATCACCTACGAGCAGTACTTC.

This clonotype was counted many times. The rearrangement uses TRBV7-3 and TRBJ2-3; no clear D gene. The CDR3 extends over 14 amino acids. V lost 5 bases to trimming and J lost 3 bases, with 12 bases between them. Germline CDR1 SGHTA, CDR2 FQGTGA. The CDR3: CASSLGIETDTQYF. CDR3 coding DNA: TGTGCCAGCAGCCTTGGGATAGAAACAGATACGCAGTATTTT.